This T cell receptor (beta chain) came from a study of post-analysis software for immune sequencing data. Study-wide context: Clinical courses comprised relapsing-remitting, secondary progressive and progressive-relapsing multiple sclerosis. General study findings and limits: With F measure, samples from one preparation batch clustered together strongly. Multiple sclerosis patients showed significantly lower normalized Chao1 diversity than controls did. Controls had lower frequencies than patients of 4 or 5 TRBV segments, which included TRBV5-6, TRBV5-1 and TRBV20-1.

Germline assignment: CDR1 DFQATT and CDR2 SNEGSKA (reference sequence). The V gene end was trimmed by 3 bases and the J gene end by 6 bases; junction bases not matched to a gene: 4. The CDR3 extends over 13 amino acids. Concerning this clonotype itself: The antigen remains undetermined.

cDNA libraries for TCR beta contained unique molecular identifiers. Roughly 500,000 cDNA molecules were obtained per 1 to 10 million input T cells. TCRdb reanalysed the PCR reads using MiXCR and keeps one entry per CDR3 protein. The profile shows 800,000 to 950,000 distinct CDR3 sequences, approximately 53% of them singletons. The TCR originated in a girl between 5 and 17 years old with multiple sclerosis. The rearrangement links TRBV20-1 to TRBJ2-1, with 8 bases matching TRBD2. The sequencing sample was made of blood. Here the CDR3 reads CSASPGGGNEQFF. CDR3 DNA sequence: TGCAGTGCTAGCCCCGGGGGGGGCAATGAGCAGTTCTTC.